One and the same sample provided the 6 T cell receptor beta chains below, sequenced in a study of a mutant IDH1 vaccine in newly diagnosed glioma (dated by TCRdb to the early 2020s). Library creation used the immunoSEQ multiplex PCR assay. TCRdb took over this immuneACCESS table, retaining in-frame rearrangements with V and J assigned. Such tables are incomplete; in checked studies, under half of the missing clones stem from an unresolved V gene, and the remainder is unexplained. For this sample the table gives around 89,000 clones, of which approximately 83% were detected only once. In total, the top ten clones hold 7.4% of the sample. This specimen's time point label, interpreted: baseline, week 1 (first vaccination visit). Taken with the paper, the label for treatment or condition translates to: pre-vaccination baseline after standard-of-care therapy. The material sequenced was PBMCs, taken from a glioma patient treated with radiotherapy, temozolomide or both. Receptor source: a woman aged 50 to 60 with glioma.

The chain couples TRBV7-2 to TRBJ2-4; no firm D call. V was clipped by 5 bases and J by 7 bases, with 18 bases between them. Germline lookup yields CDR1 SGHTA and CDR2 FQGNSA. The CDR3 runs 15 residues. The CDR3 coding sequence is TGTGCCAGCAGCCCCTCCGCGGTCGGCCCCAACATTCAGTACTTC. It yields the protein CASSPSAVGPNIQYF.

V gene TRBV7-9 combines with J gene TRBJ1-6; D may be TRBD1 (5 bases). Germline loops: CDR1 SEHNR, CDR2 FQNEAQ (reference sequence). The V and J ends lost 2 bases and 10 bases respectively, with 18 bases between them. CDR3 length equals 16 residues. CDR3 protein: CASSLSLGGRGSPLHF. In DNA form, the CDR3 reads TGTGCCAGCAGCTTATCCCTGGGGGGAAGAGGGTCACCCCTCCACTTT.

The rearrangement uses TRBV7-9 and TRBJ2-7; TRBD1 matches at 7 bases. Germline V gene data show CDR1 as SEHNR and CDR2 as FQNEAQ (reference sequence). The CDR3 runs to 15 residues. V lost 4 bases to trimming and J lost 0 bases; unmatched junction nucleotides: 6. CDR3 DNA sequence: TGTGCCAGCAGCTCCCGGGACAGAAGCTCCTACGAGCAGTACTTC. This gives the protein CASSSRDRSSYEQYF.

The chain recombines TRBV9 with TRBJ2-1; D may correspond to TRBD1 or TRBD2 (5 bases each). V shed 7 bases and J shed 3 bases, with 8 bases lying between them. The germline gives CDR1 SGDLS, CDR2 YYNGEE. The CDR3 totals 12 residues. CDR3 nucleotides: TGTGCCAGCGGGGACGGCTACAATGAGCAGTTCTTC. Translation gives CASGDGYNEQFF.

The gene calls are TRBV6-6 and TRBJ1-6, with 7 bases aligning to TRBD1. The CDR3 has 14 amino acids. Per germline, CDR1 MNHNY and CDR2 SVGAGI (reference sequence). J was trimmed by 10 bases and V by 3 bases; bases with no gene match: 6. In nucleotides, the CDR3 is TGTGCCAGCAGTTATGAGGGGGCAGGGTCACCCCTCCACTTT. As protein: CASSYEGAGSPLHF.

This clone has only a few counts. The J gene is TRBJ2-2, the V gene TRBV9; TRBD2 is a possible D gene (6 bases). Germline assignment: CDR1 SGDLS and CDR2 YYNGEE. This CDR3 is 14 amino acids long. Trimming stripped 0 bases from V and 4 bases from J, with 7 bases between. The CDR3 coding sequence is TGTGCCAGCAGCGTAGTGGGGGGCACCGGGGAGCTGTTTTTT. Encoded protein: CASSVVGGTGELFF.